This T cell receptor (beta chain) was sequenced in a study of shared clonotypes between healthy human individuals. Broader study findings: What naive subsets generally showed was a larger estimated richness than memory subsets showed.

V was clipped by 1 base and J by 2 bases, with 6 bases between them. This CDR3 contains 13 residues. Germline loops: CDR1 SGHRS, CDR2 YFSETQ. Here immunoSEQ multiplex PCR was the method, and the copy in TCRdb shows in-frame clones only, minus some. This table holds 640,000 or so clones, about two thirds found once. About this clone itself: What it binds is not known.

The V call is TRBV5-1, the J call TRBJ1-1; the D is unclear. Sequences were obtained from memory CD4+ T cells sorted from blood. Subset noted: CD45RA-negative fraction. This clonotype originated in a woman in her 30s in good health. CDR3 DNA: TGCGCCAGCAGCTTGATGGACAACACTGAAGCTTTCTTT. Amino acids: CASSLMDNTEAFF.